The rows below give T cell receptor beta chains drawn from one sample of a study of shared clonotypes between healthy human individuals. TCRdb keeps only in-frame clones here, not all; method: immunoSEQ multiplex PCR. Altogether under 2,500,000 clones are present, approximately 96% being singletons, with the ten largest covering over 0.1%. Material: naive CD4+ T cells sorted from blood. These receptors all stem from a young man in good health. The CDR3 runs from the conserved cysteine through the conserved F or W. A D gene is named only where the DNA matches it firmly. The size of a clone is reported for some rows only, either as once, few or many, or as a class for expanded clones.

CDR3nt: TGTGCCAGCAGCTTGGGAGATAGGGCTACCGGATTAGAGACCCAGTACTTC; CDR3aa: CASSLGDRATGLETQYF; v_gene: TRBV5-4; d_gene: -; abundance: -; j_gene: TRBJ2-5
CDR3nt: TGTGCCATCAGTGAGCTAGCGGGAGGCGATGAGCAGTTCTTC; CDR3aa: CAISELAGGDEQFF; v_gene: TRBV10-3; d_gene: TRBD2; abundance: -; j_gene: TRBJ2-1
CDR3nt: TGTGCCAGCACCTACAGGGCCTACGAGCAGTACTTC; CDR3aa: CASTYRAYEQYF; v_gene: TRBV2; d_gene: -; abundance: -; j_gene: TRBJ2-7
CDR3nt: TGTGCCAGCAGCTTAGGCCCTACGGTCATGGCTCTGTGGCCCCTCCACTTT; CDR3aa: CASSLGPTVMALWPLHF; v_gene: TRBV11-2; d_gene: -; abundance: once; j_gene: TRBJ1-6
CDR3nt: TGCAGTGCTAGTGCAGGGGAGCTGTTTTTT; CDR3aa: CSASAGELFF; v_gene: TRBV20-1; d_gene: -; abundance: -; j_gene: TRBJ2-2
CDR3nt: TGTGCCAGTAAAGCGGCAGGGGAGGGGAATTCACCCCTCCACTTT; CDR3aa: CASKAAGEGNSPLHF; v_gene: TRBV19; d_gene: -; abundance: -; j_gene: TRBJ1-6
CDR3nt: TGTGCCAGCAGCTCCCAAGGGTATCCCTACGAGCAGTACTTC; CDR3aa: CASSSQGYPYEQYF; v_gene: TRBV7-2; d_gene: -; abundance: -; j_gene: TRBJ2-7
CDR3nt: TGTGCCAGCAGCGTAGACTACGGGCGGAAGAATTCACCCCTCCACTTT; CDR3aa: CASSVDYGRKNSPLHF; v_gene: TRBV9; d_gene: -; abundance: once; j_gene: TRBJ1-6
CDR3nt: TGTGCCAGCAGCCAAGGGACAGGGGGCTCCTACGAGCAGTACTTC; CDR3aa: CASSQGTGGSYEQYF; v_gene: TRBV14; d_gene: TRBD1; abundance: -; j_gene: TRBJ2-7
CDR3nt: TGTGCCATCAGCCAAACGGGGGAAGGCGAGCAGTACTTC; CDR3aa: CAISQTGEGEQYF; v_gene: TRBV10-3; d_gene: -; abundance: -; j_gene: TRBJ2-7
CDR3nt: TGTGCCAGCAGCTTTAGACAGGGCTCTGAAAAACTGTTTTTT; CDR3aa: CASSFRQGSEKLFF; v_gene: TRBV7-9; d_gene: TRBD1; abundance: -; j_gene: TRBJ1-4
CDR3nt: TGCGCCAGCAGCCCACCCGGGACGGTTGAAATCCGACACTTC; CDR3aa: CASSPPGTVEIRHF; v_gene: TRBV4-1; d_gene: -; abundance: -; j_gene: TRBJ2-7
CDR3nt: TGCGCCAGCAGCTTGTTAGCGGGCAGCTCCTACGAGCAGTACTTC; CDR3aa: CASSLLAGSSYEQYF; v_gene: TRBV5-1; d_gene: TRBD2; abundance: -; j_gene: TRBJ2-7
CDR3nt: TGTGCCAGCTCAAGGACAGGGGGGACCTACGAGCAGTACTTC; CDR3aa: CASSRTGGTYEQYF; v_gene: TRBV18; d_gene: TRBD1; abundance: -; j_gene: TRBJ2-7
CDR3nt: TGCGCCAGCAGCTTGGAGTCTGCCGGGGAGCTGTTTTTT; CDR3aa: CASSLESAGELFF; v_gene: TRBV5-1; d_gene: -; abundance: -; j_gene: TRBJ2-2
CDR3nt: TGTGCCAGTAGTATATCGGGAACCAGCAATCAGCCCCAGCATTTT; CDR3aa: CASSISGTSNQPQHF; v_gene: TRBV19; d_gene: -; abundance: -; j_gene: TRBJ1-5